One sample yielded the 18 T cell receptor beta chains listed below, sequenced in a study of shared clonotypes between healthy human individuals. Assay used: immunoSEQ multiplex PCR; TCRdb lists only in-frame clones, some missing. The table includes about 2.1 million clones, roughly 91% detected once. Positively selected for CCR7, the CD45RO-negative cells used as naive CD8 cells excluded terminally differentiated effector memory CD45RA+ cells. Sequenced sample: naive CD8+ T cells from PBMCs. The origin of the receptors is a man aged 18 to 29 in good health. Some clones in this sample may be carry-over from other donors' samples.

This clone was detected ten times or more. The sample holds other DNA sequences that translate to the same CDR3. The V and J genes are TRBV5-4 and TRBJ2-7, with D possibly TRBD2 on 5 matching bases. CDR1 and CDR2 (germline): SGHNT, YYREEE (reference sequence). V lost 0 bases and J 6 bases, leaving 10 bases between the germline ends. This CDR3 is 13 amino acids long. Here the CDR3 reads CASSLEPGSEQYF. The CDR3 DNA is TGTGCCAGCAGCTTGGAGCCGGGAAGCGAGCAGTACTTC.

The chain employs TRBV29-1 and TRBJ1-2, with D unresolved. CDR1 is SQVTM, CDR2 ANQGSEA, per germline. The CDR3 contains 16 residues. With 6 bases removed from V and 0 bases from J, the gap between germline ends came to 20 bases. CDR3 sequence reads: CSVPSRLILANYGYTF. Written as DNA, the CDR3 is TGCAGCGTCCCTAGCCGCCTGATTCTCGCTAACTATGGCTACACCTTC.

The V and J genes are TRBV5-8 and TRBJ2-5; 10 bases are shared with TRBD1. The CDR3 loop spans 16 amino acids. Losses at the gene ends were 2 bases for V and 0 bases for J; bases not matched to a gene: 4. In germline, CDR1 is SGHTS, CDR2 YDEGEE. CDR3: CASSFGTGVYQETQYF. CDR3 coding DNA: TGTGCCAGCAGCTTTGGGACAGGGGTGTACCAAGAGACCCAGTACTTC. Full variable domain (rest looked up from reference TRBV5-8 and TRBJ2-5): EAGVTQSPTHLIKTRGQQATLRCSPISGHTSVYWYQQALGLGLQFLLWYDEGEERNRGNFPPRFSGRQFPNYSSELNVNALELEDSALYLCASSFGTGVYQETQYFGPGTRLLVL.

The chain carries TRBV11-2 and TRBJ2-3; D not resolved. This CDR3 is built from 11 residues. Looked up from germline, CDR1 is SGHAT and CDR2 is FQNNGV. V was shortened by 2 bases and J by 5 bases, with 2 bases between the two germline ends. The CDR3 coding sequence is TGTGCCAGCAGCTTAATAGATACGCAGTATTTT. As protein: CASSLIDTQYF.

This rearrangement joins TRBV9 to TRBJ2-3; TRBD2 agrees at 13 bases. The ends lost 3 bases at V and 2 bases at J; junction bases unmatched: 9. The CDR3 is 18 amino acids. Germline assignment: CDR1 SGDLS and CDR2 YYNGEE. CDR3 amino acids: CASSEPGTSGIFTDTQYF. The CDR3 coding sequence is TGTGCCAGCAGCGAGCCCGGGACTAGCGGGATCTTCACAGATACGCAGTATTTT.

V usage is TRBV28 and J usage is TRBJ1-1, with no clear D. V dropped 2 bases and J dropped 1 base, with 8 bases sitting between them. CDR1 and CDR2 from the germline V gene are MDHEN and SYDVKM. The CDR3 contains 14 residues. This chain's CDR3 is CASSLGRPNTEAFF. The DNA for the CDR3 is TGTGCCAGCAGTTTAGGGAGACCGAACACTGAAGCTTTCTTT.

The V gene is TRBV7-6, the J gene TRBJ1-4; TRBD1 matches at 7 bases. V shed 1 base and J 8 bases; nucleotides not matched to a gene: 7. Germline V gene sequence: CDR1 SGHVS, CDR2 FNYEAQ. This CDR3 has 15 amino acids. Written as DNA, the CDR3 is TGTGCCAGCAGCTTAGACCGACAGGGATTGGAAAAACTGTTTTTT. Protein product: CASSLDRQGLEKLFF.

For this clone: Other DNA sequences in the same sample also yield this CDR3. The chain employs TRBV7-2 and TRBJ1-1; D uncertain. CDR1 SGHTA and CDR2 FQGNSA come from the germline V gene. With 1 base removed from V and 1 base from J, the gap between germline ends came to 4 bases. The CDR3 is made up of 13 amino acids. CDR3: CASSLGRNTEAFF. CDR3 in DNA: TGTGCCAGCAGCTTAGGCAGGAACACTGAAGCTTTCTTT. Supplemented by reference TRBV7-2 and TRBJ1-1, the full variable domain reads GAGVSQSPSNKVTEKGKDVELRCDPISGHTALYWYRQSLGQGLEFLIYFQGNSAPDKSGLPSDRFSAERTGGSVSTLTIQRTQQEDSAVYLCASSLGRNTEAFFGQGTRLTVV.

The gene calls are TRBV5-1 and TRBJ1-1; TRBD1 is a possible D gene (5 bases). Looked up from germline, CDR1 is SGHRS and CDR2 is YFSETQ. V was pared by 0 bases and J by 0 bases, with 15 bases between. This CDR3 comprises 17 residues. DNA of the CDR3: TGCGCCAGCAGCTTGGTAGGGGAGCCCTCAATGAACACTGAAGCTTTCTTT. Its protein is CASSLVGEPSMNTEAFF.

The chain recombines TRBV27 with TRBJ2-2; TRBD1 matches 7 bases. CDR1 is MNHEY and CDR2 is SMNVEV in the germline V gene (reference sequence). There are 15 residues in the CDR3. V was pared by 11 bases and J by 7 bases, with 16 bases of the junction left unmatched. The CDR3, as DNA: TGTGCCGTGTCTCCGGGACAGAGGCGATACGGGGAGCTGTTTTTT. It yields the protein CAVSPGQRRYGELFF.

The V and J genes are TRBV28 and TRBJ1-1, with D perhaps TRBD1 (6 bases). The CDR3 has 14 residues. The V gene's germline CDR1 is MDHEN and CDR2 SYDVKM. Trimming took off 7 bases at V and 1 base at J, with 13 bases between the two ends. The DNA of the CDR3 is TGTGCCAGCACCGAGGGACACCAGAACACTGAAGCTTTCTTT. It yields the protein CASTEGHQNTEAFF.

Note on this clone: Its ends do not fully match the called genes, so a read error is possible. CDR3 bases: TGTGCCAGCAGCTTTTCAAACTCCTACGAGCAGTGCTTC. Translation gives CASSFSNSYEQCF. The chain links TRBV11-2 to TRBJ2-7; D is uncertain. Looked up from germline, CDR1 is SGHAT and CDR2 is FQNNGV. CDR3 length: 13 residues.

In DNA, the CDR3 is TGTGCCATCAGTGATTCCATGGGGAATCAGCCCCAGCATTTT. This translates into CAISDSMGNQPQHF. The chain links TRBV10-3 to TRBJ1-5; D not certain. Germline V gene sequence: CDR1 ENHRY, CDR2 SYGVKD. The CDR3 consists of 14 residues. Trimming removed 3 bases from V and 4 bases from J, with 10 bases in between.

In regard to this clone: Other DNA sequences of this sample code for an identical CDR3. DNA for the CDR3: TGTGCCAGCAGTTTACTAGCGGGAGGGACCTACGAGCAGTACTTC. It is translated as CASSLLAGGTYEQYF. The genes are TRBV27 and TRBJ2-7; 12 positions agree with TRBD2. The CDR3 is 15 amino acids. V dropped 2 bases and J dropped 2; count of bases not matched to a gene: 1. Germline V lookup: CDR1 MNHEY, CDR2 SMNVEV (reference sequence).

This clone was counted a single time. The rearrangement uses TRBV6-1 and TRBJ1-1; TRBD1 matches at 8 bases. The CDR3 length is 16 residues. Per the germline V gene, CDR1 is MNHNS and CDR2 is SASEGT. The V segment lost 3 bases and the J segment 0 bases; nucleotides outside the gene matches: 6. The CDR3 region is CASSDLWTGMNTEAFF. For the CDR3, the DNA is TGTGCCAGCAGTGACCTCTGGACAGGGATGAACACTGAAGCTTTCTTT.

The CDR3 loop reads CASSPQTGGIYEQYF. For the CDR3, the DNA is TGTGCCAGCAGCCCCCAGACAGGGGGTATCTACGAGCAGTACTTC. J is TRBJ2-7 and V is TRBV27; TRBD1 matches at 9 bases. The CDR3 is 15 residues long. Germline assignment: CDR1 MNHEY and CDR2 SMNVEV (reference sequence). The V segment lost 6 bases and the J segment 3 bases; nucleotides outside the gene matches: 9.

This chain links TRBV6-6 with TRBJ2-7; D is unclear. This CDR3 is built from 13 residues. Trimming cost V 2 bases and J 4 bases, with 9 bases left between them. CDR1 and CDR2 from the germline V gene are MNHNY and SVGAGI (reference sequence). In DNA form, the CDR3 reads TGTGCCAGCAGTTACGGTTTGCGGTACGAGCAGTACTTC. Protein product: CASSYGLRYEQYF.

The CDR3 loop reads CATSSTRQREGPDTQYF. The CDR3 bases are TGTGCCACCAGCAGTACCCGACAGCGGGAGGGCCCAGATACGCAGTATTTT. The chain uses TRBV15 and TRBJ2-3; 10 bases are shared with TRBD2. J was trimmed by 4 bases and V by 3 bases; bases with no gene match: 10. Germline V lookup: CDR1 LNHNV, CDR2 YYDKDF (reference sequence). The CDR3 contains 17 residues. The complete variable domain, with remaining parts taken from reference TRBV15 and TRBJ2-3, reads DAMVIQNPRYQVTQFGKPVTLSCSQTLNHNVMYWYQQKSSQAPKLLFHYYDKDFNNEADTPDNFQSRRPNTSFCFLDIRSPGLGDTAMYLCATSSTRQREGPDTQYFGPGTRLTVL.